Shown below are 21 T cell receptor beta chains from a single sample sequenced in a study of regulatory T cells in long-lasting Graves disease. Time point reported: newly diagnosed GD, antithyroid drugs for less than 3 months. After RNA was extracted from PBMCs, the TCR library was made from it. Assembly of TCR beta libraries relied on iRepertoire HTBI primers together with Arm-PCR of CDR3 regions. TCRdb reprocessed the multiplex PCR reads with MiXCR, giving one entry per CDR3 protein. The sample has roughly 360,000 distinct CDR3 sequences, roughly 12% seen once. The data also belong to a second study, concerning T cells in Graves' hyperthyroidism and ophthalmopathy.

The sample was peripheral blood mononuclear cells (PBMCs), taken at new diagnosis, from a patient treated with antithyroid drugs. Receptors were obtained from a woman in her late teens or twenties with Graves disease.

V gene TRBV6-2 or TRBV6-3 combines with J gene TRBJ2-7; 7 bases are a match to TRBD1. V lost 3 bases, J lost 2 bases, and 10 bases stayed unmatched. This CDR3 comprises 16 residues. The germline V gene has CDR1 MNHEY and CDR2 SVGEGT. The CDR3 nucleotides read TGTGCCAGCAGTTATACGACAGGGCCGCCCGCCTACGAGCAGTACTTC. It is translated as CASSYTTGPPAYEQYF.

For this clonotype: This clone may be a read error of a much larger clone one base away. V and J are TRBV5-1 and TRBJ2-7; 14 bases are shared with TRBD2. J was trimmed by 7 bases and V by 4 bases; bases with no gene match: 7. Germline V gene lookup returns CDR1 SGHRS and CDR2 YFSETQ. This CDR3 spans 15 amino acids. As DNA, the CDR3 is TGCGCCAGCAGCCTCGGGACTAGCGGGGGTTATGAGCAGTACTTC. Translation: CASSLGTSGGYEQYF.

This clonotype has at least ten counts. The chain links TRBV2 to TRBJ1-5, with D perhaps TRBD1 (5 bases). Germline lookup yields CDR1 SNHLY and CDR2 FYNNEI. V shed 9 bases and J shed 4 bases, with 13 bases lying between them. There are 13 residues in the CDR3. The CDR3 region is CASNRLRNQPQHF. Written as DNA, the CDR3 is TGTGCCAGTAACAGGCTGCGTAATCAGCCCCAGCATTTT.

This rearrangement joins TRBV5-4 to TRBJ2-3; D gene uncertain. The CDR3 loop spans 15 amino acids. Trimming cost V 4 bases and J 1 base, with 13 bases left between them. Germline CDR1 and CDR2: SGHNT and YYREEE (reference sequence). The CDR3: CASSPGAPGTDTQYF. CDR3 nucleotide sequence: TGTGCCAGCAGCCCTGGAGCGCCAGGCACAGATACGCAGTATTTT.

In its sample, this clonotype was seen many times. This chain joins TRBV12-3 or TRBV12-4 and TRBJ2-2; 7 nucleotides match TRBD2. V dropped 6 bases and J dropped 2; count of bases not matched to a gene: 9. The CDR3 covers 16 residues. Written as DNA, the CDR3 is TGTGCCAGCAGCTTATCACTAGCGTTTAACACCGGGGAGCTGTTTTTT. It specifies CASSLSLAFNTGELFF.

Many counts were recorded for this clonotype. The V gene is TRBV20-1, the J gene TRBJ2-3; possibly TRBD1 or TRBD2 for D (6 bases each). Germline CDR1 is DFQATT and CDR2 is SNEGSKA (reference sequence). The CDR3 is 15 amino acids. Trimming pared 0 bases from V and 2 bases from J, leaving 12 bases between. The CDR3 sequence: CSARDLRGVTDTQYF. The DNA for the CDR3 is TGCAGTGCTAGAGATTTAAGGGGGGTCACAGATACGCAGTATTTT.

This clonotype was observed at least ten times. The chain recombines TRBV11-3 with TRBJ1-1, with D tentatively TRBD1 (5 bases). V was cut by 5 bases and J by 4 bases, with 11 bases left in between. CDR1 is SGHNT and CDR2 is YENEEA in the germline V gene. The CDR3 covers 13 residues. The CDR3 sequence: CASSRQSITEAFF. The CDR3 DNA is TGTGCCAGCAGCCGACAGTCTATCACTGAAGCTTTCTTT.

This clonotype was counted many times. The CDR3 DNA is TGTGCCAGCAGCGACGGGACGTTCTATGGCTACACCTTC. Protein: CASSDGTFYGYTF. V gene TRBV13 combines with J gene TRBJ1-2; D is possibly TRBD1 (5 bases). The CDR3 has 13 amino acids. CDR1 and CDR2 from the germline V gene are PRHDT and FYEKMQ (reference sequence). V was cut by 5 bases and J by 4 bases, with 11 bases left in between.

The chain combines TRBV4-1 with TRBJ2-1; 7 bases line up with TRBD2. CDR3 length: 16 amino acids. Trimming took 0 bases from V and 0 from J; bases not matched to a gene: 2. Germline V gene data show CDR1 as MGHRA and CDR2 as YSYEKL. In DNA, the CDR3 is TGCGCCAGCAGCCAAGATACGGGGGGCTCCTACAATGAGCAGTTCTTC. This sequence encodes CASSQDTGGSYNEQFF.

This clonotype has a count of ten or more. This chain links TRBV5-8 with TRBJ2-7; 7 nucleotides align to TRBD1. CDR3 size: 17 residues. The ends lost 4 bases at V and 6 bases at J; junction bases unmatched: 19. Germline V gives CDR1 SGHTS, CDR2 YDEGEE. The DNA for the CDR3 is TGTGCCAGCAGCCGACTATGGGACAGCAATCCCACGGGCGAGCAGTACGTC. Translation: CASSRLWDSNPTGEQYV.

The sample holds a few counts of this clonotype. This chain joins TRBV15 and TRBJ2-5; D is ambiguous. The CDR3 extends over 14 amino acids. Germline CDR1 LNHNV, CDR2 YYDKDF (reference sequence). Trimming shortened V by 0 bases and J by 0 bases, and 5 bases separated the two germline ends. CDR3 sequence reads: CATSRDWDQETQYF. CDR3 sequence (DNA): TGTGCCACCAGCAGAGACTGGGACCAAGAGACCCAGTACTTC.

Ten or more counts support this clonotype. This chain links TRBV20-1 with TRBJ2-3, with TRBD1 matching 11 bases. CDR1 and CDR2 (germline): DFQATT, SNEGSKA (reference sequence). J gave up 2 bases and V 6 bases, and 16 bases lay outside the gene matches. The length of the CDR3 is 18 residues. The CDR3, as DNA: TGCAGTGCCCGTGGAATCGGGACAGGGGGACTCTCCACAGATACGCAGTATTTT. It is translated as CSARGIGTGGLSTDTQYF.

This clonotype occurred many times. The rearrangement links TRBV7-9 to TRBJ1-4; tentatively, D is TRBD1 (6 bases). Germline V gene lookup returns CDR1 SEHNR and CDR2 FQNEAQ (reference sequence). Trimming stripped 5 bases from V and 8 bases from J, with 12 bases between. The CDR3 extends over 13 amino acids. This chain's CDR3 is CASSLQGSEKLFF. The CDR3, as DNA: TGTGCCAGCAGCCTGCAGGGGAGCGAAAAACTGTTTTTT.

With respect to this clonotype: A read error may explain this, as a much larger clone is one base away. The chain links TRBV6-2 or TRBV6-3 to TRBJ1-2, with TRBD1 matching over 10 bases. The germline CDR1 and CDR2 sequences are MNHEY and SVGEGT. With 5 bases clipped from V and 10 bases from J, the junction kept 22 bases outside the gene matches. The length of the CDR3 is 18 residues. CDR3 loop: CASSGPHTHFGTGDDYTF. For the CDR3, the DNA is TGTGCCAGCAGTGGGCCTCATACTCACTTCGGGACAGGGGATGACTACACCTTC.

The chain couples TRBV5-1 to TRBJ2-1; the D is unclear. Trimming cost V 0 bases and J 10 bases, with 5 bases left between them. The CDR3 length is 11 residues. The germline V gene encodes CDR1 SGHRS and CDR2 YFSETQ. CDR3 in amino acids: CASSLGKEQFF. The CDR3, as DNA: TGCGCCAGCAGCTTGGGAAAGGAGCAGTTCTTC.

The rearrangement uses TRBV6-6 and TRBJ1-2, with D unclear. Between the trimmed V and J ends, which lost 0 bases and 4 bases, there was a span of 18 bases. The CDR3 extends over 17 amino acids. Germline V gene data show CDR1 as MNHNY and CDR2 as SVGAGI (reference sequence). The CDR3 region is CASSYSTLTRAPYGYTF. CDR3 nucleotide sequence: TGTGCCAGCAGTTACTCGACCCTCACACGGGCCCCCTATGGCTACACCTTC.

The V and J genes are TRBV5-1 and TRBJ1-4; D is ambiguous. Deletions cut 1 base from V and 7 bases from J, with 11 bases between. The germline V gene encodes CDR1 SGHRS and CDR2 YFSETQ. The length of the CDR3 is 14 residues. CDR3 residues: CASSLSSVGEKLFF. The CDR3 bases are TGCGCCAGCAGCTTGAGTTCTGTGGGTGAAAAACTGTTTTTT.

This clonotype has at least ten counts. The V call is TRBV12-3 or TRBV12-4, the J call TRBJ2-7; the match to TRBD1 covers 10 bases. Germline trimming cut 6 bases from V and 5 bases from J; bases unmatched to any gene: 4. The CDR3 has 13 residues. In nucleotides, the CDR3 is TGTGCCAGCAGGGGGACAGGGGTCAACGAGCAGTACTTC. Translated: CASRGTGVNEQYF.

This clonotype came up many times. The chain recombines TRBV7-2 with TRBJ1-6; 9 nucleotides align to TRBD1. The CDR3 runs to 14 residues. Unmatched junction bases numbered 4, after V lost 3 bases and J lost 10 bases. Germline CDR1 reads SGHTA; CDR2 reads FQGNSA. CDR3 bases: TGTGCCAGCAGCTTGGGACAGGGCGACTCACCCCTCCACTTT. Translating gives CASSLGQGDSPLHF.

The chain links TRBV19 to TRBJ2-3; D might be TRBD1 or TRBD2, each matching 5 bases. Per the germline V gene, CDR1 is LNHDA and CDR2 is SQIVND (reference sequence). The germline V and J ends were trimmed by 7 bases and 4 bases, with 21 bases remaining between them. The CDR3 runs to 16 residues. For the CDR3, the DNA is TGTGCCAGTACACACTGGGGGTCCGCGGAGTCAGATACGCAGTATTTT. It is translated as CASTHWGSAESDTQYF.

In its sample, this clonotype was seen many times. V and J are TRBV6-2 or TRBV6-3 and TRBJ1-2; D unresolved. The CDR3 runs to 15 residues. CDR1 and CDR2 from the germline V gene are MNHEY and SVGEGT. V was pared by 4 bases and J by 1 base, with 13 bases between. Written as DNA, the CDR3 is TGTGCCAGCAGTTCCCTCGACGGTTATAACTATGGCTACACCTTC. This encodes CASSSLDGYNYGYTF.